This T cell receptor (beta chain) was captured by sequencing in a study of cytotoxic CD8 clonotypes in ibrutinib-treated CLL. The CDR3 covers 14 residues. Germline-derived CDR1 and CDR2 are LNHDA and SQIVND (reference sequence). The study, taken as a whole, reports: Among the clonotypes, public ones were uncommon and contracted or held stable on treatment. The study found baseline clonality above age-matched healthy donors, tracking circulating CD8+ T-cell counts. Timing of sampling differed between sustained-remission and progressing patients.

Only in-frame clones appear in the TCRdb table, and some are missing; sequencing was by immunoSEQ multiplex PCR. The repertoire holds some 160,000 clones, with about 80% as singletons. This clone was observed a handful of times. Its antigen is unidentified. Material: PBMCs, obtained after 12 months of ibrutinib treatment. The origin of this receptor is a human donor with chronic lymphocytic leukemia. This chain joins TRBV19 and TRBJ1-1, with D possibly TRBD1 on 6 matching bases. The CDR3 loop is CASSGGRTNTEAFF. The CDR3 DNA sequence: TGTGCTTCTTCGGGGGGGCGTACGAACACTGAAGCTTTCTTT.